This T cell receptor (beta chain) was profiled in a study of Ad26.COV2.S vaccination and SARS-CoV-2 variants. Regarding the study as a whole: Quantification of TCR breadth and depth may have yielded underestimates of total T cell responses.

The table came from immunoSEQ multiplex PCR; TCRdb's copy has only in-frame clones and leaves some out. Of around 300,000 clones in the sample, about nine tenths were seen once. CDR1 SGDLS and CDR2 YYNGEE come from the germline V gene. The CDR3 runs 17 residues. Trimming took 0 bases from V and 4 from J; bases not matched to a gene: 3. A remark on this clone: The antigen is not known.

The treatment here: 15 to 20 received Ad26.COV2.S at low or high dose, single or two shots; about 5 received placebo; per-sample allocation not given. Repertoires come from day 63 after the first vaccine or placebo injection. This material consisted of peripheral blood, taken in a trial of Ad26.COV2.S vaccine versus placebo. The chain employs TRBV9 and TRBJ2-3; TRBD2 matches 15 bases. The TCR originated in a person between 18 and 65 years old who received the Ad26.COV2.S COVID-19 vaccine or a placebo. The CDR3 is CASSVGTSGGAADTQYF. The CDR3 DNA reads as TGTGCCAGCAGCGTAGGGACTAGCGGGGGGGCTGCAGATACGCAGTATTTT. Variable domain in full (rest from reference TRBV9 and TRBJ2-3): DSGVTQTPKHLITATGQRVTLRCSPRSGDLSVYWYQQSLDQGLQFLIQYYNGEERAKGNILERFSAQQFPDLHSELNLSSLELGDSALYFCASSVGTSGGAADTQYFGPGTRLTVL.